This T cell receptor (beta chain) was documented in a study of CD8+ T cells in alopecia areata. CDR3 size: 14 residues. CDR1 is MDHEN and CDR2 is SYDVKM in the germline V gene. V lost 6 bases and J lost 1, with 12 bases in between. cDNA serving as the sequencing template came from extracted, reverse transcribed RNA. The repertoire was sequenced with immunoSEQ multiplex PCR; TCRdb's copy has only in-frame clones and lacks some. Of 200,000 or so clones in the sample, just over 55% are singletons; the top ten hold around 5.1%. Input material: CD8+ T cells sorted from blood. V and J are TRBV28 and TRBJ1-1, with D uncertain. This receptor was identified in a human donor in good health. CDR3 amino acids: CASSGSTSNTEAFF. DNA for the CDR3: TGTGCCAGCAGCGGGTCCACGTCGAACACTGAAGCTTTCTTT.